This entry concerns a single TCR beta chain. Which cohort a participant joined came from the clinical history participants gave. The data were taken from a study of blood T cell repertoires in COVID-19. V dropped 6 bases and J dropped 3; count of bases not matched to a gene: 3. Germline V CDR1 and CDR2: MNHEY, SVGAGI. The CDR3 covers 14 residues. Clones were sequenced by immunoSEQ multiplex PCR, and TCRdb holds only the in-frame ones, with some missing. The sample gives approximately 300,000 clones, 85% of which show up once; approximately 1.9% is in the top ten. The V call is TRBV6-5, the J call TRBJ2-3; TRBD1 aligns across 10 bases. Input material: PBMCs or T cells enriched from blood (not recorded which). The TCR comes from a young woman who had been exposed to COVID-19. The CDR3 DNA follows: TGTGCCAGCAGCCGGGACAGGGGTACAGATACGCAGTATTTT. Protein product: CASSRDRGTDTQYF.